This T cell receptor beta chain was identified during a study of blood T cell repertoires in COVID-19. On the study more broadly: Both acute and convalescent COVID-19 samples were obtained from the United States, Italy and Spain. From T cells, B-cell-depleted T cells, or PBMCs came the material, which was cDNA or gDNA.

In germline, CDR1 is SGHNT, CDR2 YYREEE (reference sequence). There are 15 residues in the CDR3. Trimming cost V 7 bases and J 3 bases; bases outside gene matches: 9. Per the original data handling: Nucleated cell number was recorded as an estimate derived from reference gene primer amplification. Only in-frame clones appear in the TCRdb table, and some are missing; sequencing was by immunoSEQ multiplex PCR. From that table come the V and J calls and clone size; the DNA was used to work out D and trimming. Of under 35,000 clones listed, around 80% are singletons. The chain recombines TRBV5-4 with TRBJ2-5; 10 nucleotides align to TRBD1. The source is an elderly man with acute or convalescent COVID-19. Sequencing was performed on peripheral blood. DNA of the CDR3: TGTGCCAGCTTTCGGACAGGGGGATTTAAAGAGACCCAGTACTTC. This translates into CASFRTGGFKETQYF. The variable domain in full, completed from reference TRBV5-4 and TRBJ2-5, reads ETGVTQSPTHLIKTRGQQVTLRCSSQSGHNTVSWYQQALGQGPQFIFQYYREEENGRGNFPPRFSGLQFPNYSSELNVNALELDDSALYLCASFRTGGFKETQYFGPGTRLLVL.